The 31 T cell receptor beta chains reported below all come from one sample, sequenced in a study of shared clonotypes between healthy human individuals (dated by TCRdb to 2018 to 2020). The method was the immunoSEQ multiplex PCR assay. Here the immuneACCESS table is served through TCRdb, limited to in-frame sequences with V and J called. Missing clones are a known gap in these copies; in checked studies unresolved V genes cover under half, and the rest lacks a known reason. Recorded for this sample are around 1.4 million clones; about 98.5% of them occurred a single time. The ten most abundant clones make up under 0.45% of the sample. Specimen: naive CD4+ T cells sorted from blood. The cell subset or site label here, explained by the study, means: CD45RA+ positively selected. The receptors were gathered from a man younger than 40 in good health.

DNA of the CDR3: TGTGCCAGCAGCACAATGTTACCGAGCTCCTACAATGAGCAGTTCTTC. It specifies CASSTMLPSSYNEQFF. The chain is built from TRBV7-9 and TRBJ2-1; unclear D gene. The V end was cut by 5 bases, the J end by 0 bases, with 14 bases between. Germline V CDR1 and CDR2: SEHNR, FQNEAQ (reference sequence). The CDR3 has 16 amino acids.

The chain joins TRBV7-2 to TRBJ1-1; D not certain. V lost 1 base and J 8 bases, leaving 11 bases between the germline ends. Germline CDR1 and CDR2: SGHTA and FQGNSA. The CDR3 extends over 13 amino acids. The CDR3 DNA is TGTGCCAGCAGCTTAGGGGTGGCGACAGAAGCTTTCTTT. Its protein is CASSLGVATEAFF.

This rearrangement joins TRBV6-1 to TRBJ1-1; 10 bases match TRBD1. V lost 4 bases to trimming and J lost 1 base; unmatched junction nucleotides: 12. The germline CDR1 and CDR2 sequences are MNHNS and SASEGT. The CDR3 is 18 residues long. The chain's CDR3 is CASSGTWDRGWKNTEAFF. The CDR3 DNA is TGTGCCAGCAGTGGGACCTGGGACAGGGGTTGGAAGAACACTGAAGCTTTCTTT.

The rearrangement joins TRBV11-2 to TRBJ2-1, with 9 bases aligning to TRBD2. Germline trimming cut 8 bases from V and 8 bases from J; bases unmatched to any gene: 13. The CDR3 covers 15 residues. CDR1 and CDR2 (germline): SGHAT, FQNNGV. The CDR3 loop is CASDQSGTSSDEQFF. In DNA, the CDR3 is TGTGCCAGCGATCAATCAGGGACTAGCAGTGATGAGCAGTTCTTC.

The V call is TRBV9, the J call TRBJ2-5, with D perhaps matching TRBD2 (7 bases). The CDR3 runs to 17 residues. The germline CDR1 and CDR2 sequences are SGDLS and YYNGEE. V dropped 3 bases and J dropped 1 base, with 19 bases sitting between them. The CDR3 reads CASSGGEGGGLQETQYF. The CDR3, as DNA: TGTGCCAGCAGCGGTGGAGAGGGGGGAGGGCTCCAAGAGACCCAGTACTTC.

Comment on this clone: At the DNA level, this CDR3 is encoded by other sequences in the same sample as well. The chain couples TRBV5-1 to TRBJ2-1; perhaps TRBD2 as D (5 bases). The CDR3 contains 13 residues. The ends were cut back, 2 bases at V and 5 bases at J, with 8 bases in the middle. Germline V gene sequence: CDR1 SGHRS, CDR2 YFSETQ. Here the CDR3 DNA reads TGCGCCAGCAGCTTAAGCGGTAACAATGAGCAGTTCTTC. Its translation: CASSLSGNNEQFF.

CDR3 sequence reads: CASSSDSPPEAFF. In DNA, the CDR3 is TGTGCCAGCAGCTCGGACAGCCCGCCTGAAGCTTTCTTT. The rearrangement links TRBV7-2 to TRBJ1-1; possible D gene TRBD1, 6 bases. Per the germline V gene, CDR1 is SGHTA and CDR2 is FQGNSA. Trimming removed 4 bases from V and 6 bases from J, with 12 bases in between. CDR3 length equals 13 residues.

The chain joins TRBV27 to TRBJ1-6, with D hard to call. Germline V gene sequence: CDR1 MNHEY, CDR2 SMNVEV (reference sequence). The CDR3 has 14 amino acids. The V gene lost 2 bases and the J gene lost 6 bases, with 8 bases spanning the gap. This CDR3 is CASSLITANSPLHF. The CDR3 DNA reads TGTGCCAGCAGTTTAATTACGGCTAATTCACCCCTCCACTTT.

This clone was seen once. V and J are TRBV27 and TRBJ1-2; D is unresolved. Germline V gene lookup returns CDR1 MNHEY and CDR2 SMNVEV (reference sequence). This CDR3 is 13 amino acids long. Trimming removed 3 bases from V and 7 bases from J, with 12 bases in between. The CDR3 DNA follows: TGTGCCAGCAGTTTCGAGCGGACTGCTGGCTACACCTTC. Amino acid sequence: CASSFERTAGYTF.

In its sample, this clone was seen once. The chain employs TRBV28 and TRBJ2-1; 15 bases are a match to TRBD2. This CDR3 is 18 amino acids long. V trimming: 3 bases; J trimming: 3 bases; junction bases outside the gene matches: 6. Germline V gene sequence: CDR1 MDHEN, CDR2 SYDVKM. CDR3 amino acids: CASSFGLAGGPYYNEQFF. The CDR3 coding sequence is TGTGCCAGCAGTTTTGGACTAGCGGGAGGGCCGTACTACAATGAGCAGTTCTTC.

V usage is TRBV27 and J usage is TRBJ2-7; 11 nucleotides agree with TRBD2. CDR3 length equals 18 residues. Germline CDR1 MNHEY, CDR2 SMNVEV (reference sequence). J gave up 1 base and V 2 bases, and 10 bases lay outside the gene matches. CDR3: CASSLRSTSGSRSYEQYF. CDR3 coding DNA: TGTGCCAGCAGTTTACGTTCCACTAGCGGGAGTAGGTCCTACGAGCAGTACTTC.

This sequence joins TRBV5-6 and TRBJ1-3; D uncertain. This CDR3 is 15 amino acids long. Germline CDR1 and CDR2: SGHDT and YYEEEE. The V end was cut by 1 base, the J end by 2 bases, with 10 bases between. Here the CDR3 reads CASSLSAGPGNTIYF. The CDR3 DNA reads TGTGCCAGCAGCTTGAGCGCCGGCCCTGGAAACACCATATATTTT.

The gene calls are TRBV18 and TRBJ1-2; 7 positions agree with TRBD1. This CDR3 has 15 residues. V trimming: 3 bases; J trimming: 5 bases; junction bases outside the gene matches: 9. Germline V gene data show CDR1 as KGHSH and CDR2 as LQKENI. The DNA for the CDR3 is TGTGCCAGCTCACCTGACAGGGAAAGTACTTATGGCTACACCTTC. Protein product: CASSPDRESTYGYTF. The variable domain in full, completed from reference TRBV18 and TRBJ1-2, reads NAGVMQNPRHLVRRRGQEARLRCSPMKGHSHVYWYRQLPEEGLKFMVYLQKENIIDESGMPKERFSAEFPKEGPSILRIQQVVRGDSAAYFCASSPDRESTYGYTFGSGTRLTVV.

The rearrangement uses TRBV18 and TRBJ1-2, with TRBD1 as a possible D gene (6 bases). CDR1 is KGHSH and CDR2 is LQKENI in the germline V gene. V was clipped by 3 bases and J by 4 bases, with 18 bases between them. The CDR3 spans 16 residues. CDR3 region: CASSPRMGQGGYGYTF. CDR3 DNA: TGTGCCAGCTCACCGCGGATGGGACAAGGGGGCTATGGCTACACCTTC.

The chain employs TRBV30 and TRBJ1-5; D may be TRBD1 (6 bases). V dropped 0 bases and J dropped 6 bases, with 15 bases sitting between them. Germline CDR1 GTSNPN, CDR2 SVGIG (reference sequence). The CDR3 runs 15 residues. CDR3 in amino acids: CAWSVSGQGPQPQHF. The CDR3 nucleotides are TGTGCCTGGAGTGTATCAGGGCAGGGGCCTCAGCCCCAGCATTTT.

The chain carries TRBV18 and TRBJ2-4; D could derive from TRBD1 or TRBD2 (5 bases each). Trimming pared 2 bases from V and 6 bases from J, leaving 14 bases between. The length of the CDR3 is 15 residues. CDR1 and CDR2 from the germline V gene are KGHSH and LQKENI. CDR3 bases: TGTGCCAGCTCACCAACCCCGGAGAGGGGAAACATTCAGTACTTC. Translating it yields CASSPTPERGNIQYF.

This clone was found once. This chain uses TRBV5-4 with TRBJ1-1, with unresolved D. Deletions cut 6 bases from V and 7 bases from J, with 13 bases between. The V gene's germline CDR1 is SGHNT and CDR2 YYREEE (reference sequence). The CDR3 has 12 amino acids. CDR3 sequence (DNA): TGTGCCAGCACATTACGGGGAAGTGAAGCTTTCTTT. The encoded protein is CASTLRGSEAFF.

As for this clone: The sample has other DNA sequences that encode this CDR3 too. The chain joins TRBV18 to TRBJ2-5, with D hard to call. Germline CDR1 KGHSH, CDR2 LQKENI. The CDR3 is made up of 14 amino acids. The V end was cut by 0 bases, the J end by 2 bases, with 7 bases between. The CDR3 bases are TGTGCCAGCTCACCACCGGGCCCGCAAGAGACCCAGTACTTC. As protein: CASSPPGPQETQYF.

The chain uses TRBV7-7 and TRBJ2-7; 7 bases match TRBD2. Germline V CDR1 and CDR2: SSHAT, FNYEAQ (reference sequence). CDR3 length: 14 amino acids. J was trimmed by 5 bases and V by 3 bases; bases with no gene match: 7. The CDR3 sequence is CASSFQAGVDEQYF. The CDR3 DNA reads as TGTGCCAGCAGCTTCCAGGCGGGAGTAGACGAGCAGTACTTC.

The chain carries TRBV27 and TRBJ1-2, with D possibly TRBD1 on 5 matching bases. The CDR3 spans 11 residues. The germline gives CDR1 MNHEY, CDR2 SMNVEV (reference sequence). The ends were cut back, 5 bases at V and 7 bases at J, with 8 bases in the middle. CDR3 sequence: CASSQGSGYTF. The DNA for the CDR3 is TGTGCCAGCAGTCAGGGTTCTGGCTACACCTTC.

This clone was seen just once. This chain links TRBV20-1 with TRBJ1-3; D not certain. Trimming shortened V by 5 bases and J by 4 bases, and 6 bases separated the two germline ends. Germline CDR1 and CDR2: DFQATT and SNEGSKA (reference sequence). The CDR3 sequence is 11 residues long. The CDR3 coding sequence is TGCAGTGCTCCAATCGGAAACACCATATATTTT. The encoded protein is CSAPIGNTIYF.

J is TRBJ2-1 and V is TRBV27, with D unclear. The V gene's germline CDR1 is MNHEY and CDR2 SMNVEV (reference sequence). CDR3 length equals 19 residues. The V end lost 5 bases, the J end lost 0 bases, and 23 bases lay between the germline ends. CDR3 loop: CASSTHPALLTSSYNEQFF. The CDR3 coding sequence is TGTGCCAGCAGTACCCATCCCGCACTGCTAACTTCCTCCTACAATGAGCAGTTCTTC.

This clone came up once. At one boundary the junction diverges from the germline segment, which might be a read error. The CDR3 DNA reads TGCGCCAGCAGCTTGGGCCAGTCCTCCAATGAGCAGTTCTTC. It yields the protein CASSLGQSSNEQFF. The chain employs TRBV5-1 and TRBJ2-1; D ambiguous. This CDR3 has 14 residues. Germline CDR1 is SGHRS and CDR2 is YFSETQ.

The chain joins TRBV14 to TRBJ2-5; 7 positions agree with TRBD1. Losses at the gene ends were 3 bases for V and 4 bases for J; bases not matched to a gene: 8. Germline V gene lookup returns CDR1 SGHDN and CDR2 FVKESK. The CDR3 covers 15 residues. As DNA, the CDR3 is TGTGCCAGCAGCCATCAGCACGCAGGGGGAGAGACCCAGTACTTC. Protein product: CASSHQHAGGETQYF.

The chain couples TRBV5-1 to TRBJ2-2; 8 nucleotides line up with TRBD1. V was clipped by 1 base and J by 5 bases; unmatched bases: 4. Germline loops: CDR1 SGHRS, CDR2 YFSETQ. The CDR3 runs 15 residues. The CDR3 is CASSLTGGRTGELFF. Written as DNA, the CDR3 is TGCGCCAGCAGCTTGACAGGGGGAAGGACCGGGGAGCTGTTTTTT. Using reference TRBV5-1 and TRBJ2-2 for the parts outside the CDR3, the full variable domain is KAGVTQTPRYLIKTRGQQVTLSCSPISGHRSVSWYQQTPGQGLQFLFEYFSETQRNKGNFPGRFSGRQFSNSRSEMNVSTLELGDSALYLCASSLTGGRTGELFFGEGSRLTVL.

The rearrangement uses TRBV19 and TRBJ2-5; D is possibly TRBD2 (8 bases). CDR1 is LNHDA and CDR2 is SQIVND in the germline V gene (reference sequence). This CDR3 contains 19 residues. V dropped 5 bases and J dropped 5 bases, with 30 bases sitting between them. CDR3 nucleotides: TGTGCCAGTAGTCCGAAGAGGCCGGGAGGGGGCAGCGTCAGGGAGACCCAGTACTTC. This codes for CASSPKRPGGGSVRETQYF. The whole variable domain, remainder taken from reference TRBV19 and TRBJ2-5, is DGGITQSPKYLFRKEGQNVTLSCEQNLNHDAMYWYRQDPGQGLRLIYYSQIVNDFQKGDIAEGYSVSREKKESFPLTVTSAQKNPTAFYLCASSPKRPGGGSVRETQYFGPGTRLLVL.

V and J are TRBV5-1 and TRBJ2-3; the D gene is possibly TRBD1 (5 bases). The V and J ends lost 3 bases and 1 base respectively, with 9 bases between them. The CDR3 sequence is 14 residues long. Germline assignment: CDR1 SGHRS and CDR2 YFSETQ. The CDR3 is CASSWLTGTDTQYF. DNA for the CDR3: TGCGCCAGCAGCTGGCTGACAGGCACAGATACGCAGTATTTT.

V usage is TRBV5-1 and J usage is TRBJ2-5; D remains ambiguous. V lost 1 base to trimming and J lost 5 bases, with 9 bases between them. Germline lookup yields CDR1 SGHRS and CDR2 YFSETQ. This CDR3 comprises 13 residues. CDR3 in amino acids: CASSLLGYETQYF. Here the CDR3 DNA reads TGCGCCAGCAGCTTGTTGGGGTATGAGACCCAGTACTTC.

The chain carries TRBV11-2 and TRBJ1-2; D not certain. CDR1 SGHAT and CDR2 FQNNGV come from the germline V gene. Trimming stripped 5 bases from V and 4 bases from J, with 17 bases between. CDR3 length equals 15 residues. Written as DNA, the CDR3 is TGTGCCAGCAGCACTGGGCGGGCGCGAGTCTATGGCTACACCTTC. This encodes CASSTGRARVYGYTF.

The gene calls are TRBV5-1 and TRBJ2-7; 9 nucleotides match TRBD1. CDR1 is SGHRS and CDR2 is YFSETQ in the germline V gene. The J segment lost 2 bases and the V segment lost 3 bases, leaving 3 bases of the junction unmatched. This CDR3 is 14 amino acids long. The CDR3 DNA reads TGCGCCAGCAGCTACCGGGACAGGGCCTACGAGCAGTACTTC. As protein: CASSYRDRAYEQYF.

The chain joins TRBV5-1 to TRBJ1-1; D call uncertain. The CDR3 is 14 residues long. Looked up from germline, CDR1 is SGHRS and CDR2 is YFSETQ. V lost 0 bases, J lost 4 bases, and 10 bases lay in between. CDR3 sequence reads: CASSLVLGITEAFF. Written as DNA, the CDR3 is TGCGCCAGCAGCTTGGTGCTGGGTATCACTGAAGCTTTCTTT.